These 29 T cell receptor beta chains were sequenced from one sample in a study of blood T cell repertoires in COVID-19. Produced via immunoSEQ multiplex PCR; TCRdb's table is partial and in-frame only. The sample records 150,000 or so clones, 82% being singletons. Sequenced: peripheral blood. These receptors originate from a woman aged 40 to 49 with COVID-19, enrolled during active disease.

The rearrangement links TRBV3-1 (or the pseudogene TRBV3-2) to TRBJ1-5, with D possibly being TRBD1 (5 bases). The CDR3 totals 14 residues. Germline V lookup: CDR1 LGHDT, CDR2 YNNKEL (reference sequence). The V and J ends lost 0 bases and 11 bases respectively, with 14 bases between them. DNA for the CDR3: TGTGCCAGCAGCCAAGACCTGGGGGGATCAGCCCAGCATTTT. Encoded protein: CASSQDLGGSAQHF.

The rearrangement joins TRBV7-8 to TRBJ2-2; 10 nucleotides agree with TRBD1. J was trimmed by 3 bases and V by 4 bases; bases with no gene match: 2. The CDR3 is 15 residues long. Per the germline V gene, CDR1 is SGHVS and CDR2 is FQNEAQ. This chain's CDR3 is CASSSTGGYTGELFF. For the CDR3, the DNA is TGTGCCAGCAGCTCGACAGGGGGCTACACCGGGGAGCTGTTTTTT.

The chain combines TRBV11-2 with TRBJ2-3; 9 nucleotides match TRBD1. This CDR3 is built from 15 residues. Unmatched junction bases numbered 10, after V lost 5 bases and J lost 7 bases. Germline CDR1 is SGHAT and CDR2 is FQNNGV. CDR3 sequence reads: CASSGGTGLLHTQYF. CDR3 sequence (DNA): TGTGCCAGCAGCGGCGGGACAGGGCTTCTCCATACGCAGTATTTT.

The chain has TRBV4-1 and TRBJ2-3; 8 bases match TRBD2. The V segment lost 6 bases and the J segment 2 bases; nucleotides outside the gene matches: 10. Per the germline V gene, CDR1 is MGHRA and CDR2 is YSYEKL. The CDR3 length is 16 residues. The CDR3 DNA reads TGCGCCAGCAGGCGGGGGGCCGAAAGATTCACAGATACGCAGTATTTT. Amino acids: CASRRGAERFTDTQYF.

The rearrangement links TRBV5-8 to TRBJ2-2; 9 bases are shared with TRBD2. The CDR3 has 16 amino acids. The germline CDR1 and CDR2 sequences are SGHTS and YDEGEE. V shed 7 bases and J 9 bases; nucleotides not matched to a gene: 16. In DNA, the CDR3 is TGTGCCAGCCCGCCCGGCCCGGCGGGAGGGCACAGGGAGCTGTTTTTT. This codes for CASPPGPAGGHRELFF.

This clone was seen only once. The rearrangement uses TRBV6-5 and TRBJ1-5; 9 bases are a match to TRBD1. Trimming at V came to 7 bases and at J to 7 bases, leaving 11 bases not matched to a gene. The CDR3 sequence is 15 residues long. In germline, CDR1 is MNHEY, CDR2 SVGAGI. The CDR3, as DNA: TGTGCCAGCAACTCCCGGGACAGGGTTTCGCAGCCCCAGCATTTT. This gives the protein CASNSRDRVSQPQHF.

The chain couples TRBV12-3 or TRBV12-4 to TRBJ1-2; possible D gene TRBD1, 5 bases. The CDR3 sequence is 12 residues long. V was shortened by 5 bases and J by 7 bases, with 11 bases between the two germline ends. The CDR3 loop reads CASSQGVGGYTF. The CDR3, as DNA: TGTGCCAGCAGTCAAGGGGTGGGTGGCTACACCTTC.

The chain couples TRBV19 to TRBJ1-1; D remains ambiguous. This CDR3 is 13 amino acids long. The germline V gene has CDR1 LNHDA and CDR2 SQIVND (reference sequence). Trimming stripped 7 bases from V and 4 bases from J, with 13 bases between. CDR3 DNA: TGTGCCAGTAAAGCGGGAGGGATCACTGAAGCTTTCTTT. Translating gives CASKAGGITEAFF.

The V gene is TRBV10-3, the J gene TRBJ2-3; no clear D gene. V was clipped by 2 bases and J by 2 bases, with 8 bases between them. CDR3 length: 14 residues. Germline CDR1 is ENHRY and CDR2 is SYGVKD. The DNA of the CDR3 is TGTGCCATCAGTGAGGACACCTACACAGATACGCAGTATTTT. This sequence encodes CAISEDTYTDTQYF.

The V and J genes are TRBV7-9 and TRBJ1-6; D uncertain. CDR3 length equals 12 residues. V was trimmed by 4 bases and J by 10 bases, leaving 8 bases between them. CDR1 and CDR2 from the germline V gene are SEHNR and FQNEAQ (reference sequence). In DNA, the CDR3 is TGTGCCAGCAGCTCCGGGGAATCACCCCTCCACTTT. Translation gives CASSSGESPLHF. Full variable domain (missing parts from reference TRBV7-9 and TRBJ1-6): DTGVSQNPRHKITKRGQNVTFRCDPISEHNRLYWYRQTLGQGPEFLTYFQNEAQLEKSRLLSDRFSAERPKGSFSTLEIQRTEQGDSAMYLCASSSGESPLHFGNGTRLTVT.

The chain uses TRBV7-9 and TRBJ1-2; possibly TRBD1 for D (5 bases). The germline V gene encodes CDR1 SEHNR and CDR2 FQNEAQ (reference sequence). V was clipped by 5 bases and J by 8 bases, with 15 bases between them. There are 13 residues in the CDR3. DNA of the CDR3: TGTGCCAGCAGCGTCCAGGGTCGAAGAGGCTACACCTTC. Encoded protein: CASSVQGRRGYTF. The full variable domain, with the rest looked up from reference TRBV7-9 and TRBJ1-2, is DTGVSQNPRHKITKRGQNVTFRCDPISEHNRLYWYRQTLGQGPEFLTYFQNEAQLEKSRLLSDRFSAERPKGSFSTLEIQRTEQGDSAMYLCASSVQGRRGYTFGSGTRLTVV.

The chain joins TRBV4-1 to TRBJ1-4; D gene unclear. Trimming stripped 4 bases from V and 3 bases from J, with 6 bases between. Germline assignment: CDR1 MGHRA and CDR2 YSYEKL. The CDR3 is 13 amino acids. CDR3 sequence: CASSPGANEKLFF. CDR3 in DNA: TGCGCCAGCAGCCCCGGGGCTAATGAAAAACTGTTTTTT.

The genes are TRBV7-2 and TRBJ2-1; 9 bases fit TRBD2. V lost 4 bases, J lost 8 bases, and 9 bases stayed unmatched. Germline CDR1 SGHTA, CDR2 FQGNSA. The CDR3 totals 15 residues. The CDR3 spells CASSSTSGPTHEQFF. CDR3 bases: TGTGCCAGCAGCTCAACTAGCGGGCCGACCCATGAGCAGTTCTTC. Full variable domain (outside the CDR3, taken from reference TRBV7-2 and TRBJ2-1): GAGVSQSPSNKVTEKGKDVELRCDPISGHTALYWYRQSLGQGLEFLIYFQGNSAPDKSGLPSDRFSAERTGGSVSTLTIQRTQQEDSAVYLCASSSTSGPTHEQFFGPGTRLTVL.

A single count supports this clone. The V and J genes are TRBV7-9 and TRBJ2-2, with 8 nucleotides matching TRBD1. The V gene end was trimmed by 4 bases and the J gene end by 4 bases; junction bases not matched to a gene: 5. The CDR3 covers 15 residues. CDR1 is SEHNR, CDR2 FQNEAQ, per germline (reference sequence). CDR3 sequence (DNA): TGTGCCAGCAGCTCCTCAGGGGGCAGCACCGGGGAGCTGTTTTTT. Amino acid sequence: CASSSSGGSTGELFF.

This chain joins TRBV10-1 and TRBJ2-5; D possibly corresponds to TRBD2 (6 bases). Per the germline V gene, CDR1 is WNHNN and CDR2 is SYGVQD (reference sequence). The CDR3 runs to 13 residues. V gave up 3 bases and J gave up 7 bases, with 12 bases separating them. The CDR3 is CASSEAAEGTQYF. The CDR3 nucleotides read TGCGCCAGCAGTGAAGCAGCGGAGGGGACCCAGTACTTC.

V usage is TRBV7-9 and J usage is TRBJ2-7, with a possible D match to TRBD2 (6 bases). The germline CDR1 and CDR2 sequences are SEHNR and FQNEAQ (reference sequence). The CDR3 has 14 residues. The V and J ends lost 5 bases and 4 bases respectively, with 15 bases between them. In nucleotides, the CDR3 is TGTGCCAGCAGCCTACAGACTAGTTTATACGAGCAGTACTTC. Translation: CASSLQTSLYEQYF.

The rearrangement joins TRBV7-9 to TRBJ2-7; 7 nucleotides line up with TRBD1. Germline V gives CDR1 SEHNR, CDR2 FQNEAQ (reference sequence). Trimming at V came to 5 bases and at J to 3 bases, leaving 7 bases not matched to a gene. The CDR3 is 14 amino acids. CDR3 loop: CASSPGTALYEQYV. The CDR3, as DNA: TGTGCCAGCAGCCCCGGGACAGCACTCTACGAGCAGTACGTC.

The chain uses TRBV27 and TRBJ1-1, with TRBD1 matching 7 bases. This CDR3 has 16 residues. Germline V gene data show CDR1 as MNHEY and CDR2 as SMNVEV (reference sequence). Germline trimming cut 4 bases from V and 1 base from J; bases unmatched to any gene: 9. CDR3 amino acids: CASSSLQGWKNTEAFF. The DNA for the CDR3 is TGTGCCAGCAGTTCGTTACAGGGGTGGAAGAACACTGAAGCTTTCTTT.

This sequence joins TRBV10-3 and TRBJ2-3; the match to TRBD2 covers 7 bases. V lost 8 bases, J lost 4 bases, and 6 bases stayed unmatched. The CDR3 length is 13 residues. CDR1 and CDR2 from the germline V gene are ENHRY and SYGVKD. The CDR3 is CAISAGAADTQYF. The CDR3 bases are TGTGCCATCTCTGCGGGAGCGGCAGATACGCAGTATTTT.

The chain joins TRBV4-1 to TRBJ2-5; 8 bases agree with TRBD1. The CDR3 is 15 residues long. J lost 3 bases, V lost 4 bases, and 7 bases had no gene match. The V gene's germline CDR1 is MGHRA and CDR2 YSYEKL. CDR3 in DNA: TGCGCCAGCAGCCGCACAGGGGGAGGAGAAGAGACCCAGTACTTC. Encoded protein: CASSRTGGGEETQYF.

This clone came up once. The rearrangement joins TRBV6-5 to TRBJ2-7; a weak D match, TRBD1 (6 bases). The CDR3 is made up of 15 amino acids. Germline-derived CDR1 and CDR2 are MNHEY and SVGAGI. Between the trimmed V and J ends, which lost 2 bases and 2 bases, there was a span of 13 bases. In nucleotides, the CDR3 is TGTGCCAGCAGTTACCCGACCGGGACAACCTACGAGCAGTACTTC. This gives the protein CASSYPTGTTYEQYF.

J is TRBJ2-1 and V is TRBV5-4; D is unresolved. The CDR3 is 14 amino acids. V dropped 2 bases and J dropped 4 bases, with 10 bases sitting between them. Germline CDR1 is SGHNT and CDR2 is YYREEE (reference sequence). The CDR3 region is CASSFRQAYNEQFF. CDR3 nucleotide sequence: TGTGCCAGCAGCTTCAGGCAGGCATACAATGAGCAGTTCTTC.

This rearrangement joins TRBV28 to TRBJ2-2; TRBD1 is a possible D gene (6 bases). V lost 6 bases, J lost 4 bases, and 15 bases lay in between. The CDR3 is made up of 15 amino acids. Germline V CDR1 and CDR2: MDHEN, SYDVKM. The CDR3 here is CASSAGTPSTGELFF. For the CDR3, the DNA is TGTGCCAGCAGCGCCGGGACACCTTCCACCGGGGAGCTGTTTTTT. The whole variable domain, remainder taken from reference TRBV28 and TRBJ2-2, is DVKVTQSSRYLVKRTGEKVFLECVQDMDHENMFWYRQDPGLGLRLIYFSYDVKMKEKGDIPEGYSVSREKKERFSLILESASTNQTSMYLCASSAGTPSTGELFFGEGSRLTVL.

This chain joins TRBV6-4 and TRBJ1-1; TRBD1 aligns across 7 bases. CDR3 length: 14 residues. V trimming: 6 bases; J trimming: 0 bases; junction bases outside the gene matches: 4. Germline values: CDR1 MRHNA, CDR2 SNTAGT. CDR3 sequence reads: CASRQDRLNTEAFF. CDR3 sequence (DNA): TGTGCCAGCAGACAGGACAGGTTGAACACTGAAGCTTTCTTT.

This clone was counted only a few times. V is TRBV27 and J is TRBJ2-1, with 10 bases identical to TRBD2. The CDR3 loop spans 17 amino acids. V lost 5 bases and J lost 10; bases outside the gene matches: 17. Per germline, CDR1 MNHEY and CDR2 SMNVEV (reference sequence). CDR3 sequence: CASSPEPLAGAPREQFF. CDR3 DNA sequence: TGTGCCAGCAGTCCCGAGCCCCTAGCGGGAGCCCCCAGGGAGCAGTTCTTC.

The chain recombines TRBV5-1 with TRBJ2-7, with D possibly being TRBD1 (6 bases). Trimming removed 0 bases from V and 1 base from J, with 14 bases in between. The CDR3 is 16 amino acids. Germline CDR1 reads SGHRS; CDR2 reads YFSETQ. In DNA form, the CDR3 reads TGCGCCAGCAGCTTGGGGCCAGGACAGTTTTCCTACGAGCAGTACTTC. This sequence encodes CASSLGPGQFSYEQYF.

This sequence joins TRBV4-1 and TRBJ2-1; 8 positions agree with TRBD2. CDR3 length equals 15 residues. Germline values: CDR1 MGHRA, CDR2 YSYEKL. V lost 4 bases, J lost 0 bases, and 2 bases stayed unmatched. The CDR3 sequence: CASSPTSGSYNEQFF. The CDR3 DNA is TGCGCCAGCAGCCCCACTAGCGGCTCCTACAATGAGCAGTTCTTC.

The chain recombines TRBV2 with TRBJ2-5; 8 bases agree with TRBD2. This CDR3 spans 15 amino acids. Unmatched junction bases numbered 10, after V lost 5 bases and J lost 5 bases. The germline CDR1 and CDR2 sequences are SNHLY and FYNNEI. CDR3 DNA sequence: TGTGCCAGCAGTACCTGGACTAGCCCGACGGAGACCCAGTACTTC. It encodes CASSTWTSPTETQYF.

This chain joins TRBV2 and TRBJ2-5, with D tentatively TRBD2 (7 bases). This CDR3 is 14 amino acids long. The germline gives CDR1 SNHLY, CDR2 FYNNEI. Trimming cost V 7 bases and J 5 bases, with 17 bases left between them. The CDR3 protein is CASNRDAGAETQYF. As DNA, the CDR3 is TGTGCCAGCAACCGAGATGCGGGGGCGGAGACCCAGTACTTC.